This T cell receptor beta chain comes out of a study of CD8+ T cells in alopecia areata. There are a few counts of this clone. Investigators isolated RNA and reverse transcribed it into cDNA to act as the sequencing template. Sequencing used immunoSEQ multiplex PCR; TCRdb keeps in-frame clones, though not all of them. The data show about 180,000 clones, roughly 65% seen once. Germline V CDR1 and CDR2: LNHDA, SQIVND (reference sequence). This CDR3 has 15 amino acids. V shed 6 bases, J shed 4 bases, and the junction held 4 bases outside the gene matches. This sample comprised CD4+ T cells sorted from blood, obtained at week 0. The origin of this receptor is a human donor with alopecia areata. The rearrangement links TRBV19 to TRBJ2-5; 14 bases are shared with TRBD2. CDR3 loop: CASSPGLAGVETQYF. CDR3 nucleotides: TGTGCCAGTAGCCCGGGACTAGCGGGGGTAGAGACCCAGTACTTC.